The 22 T cell receptor beta chains in this list originate from one sample, sequenced in a study of CD8+ T cells in alopecia areata. As to treatment: oral pan-JAK inhibitor, 5-10 mg twice daily. RNA extraction was followed by reverse transcription into cDNA, which acted as the sequencing template. Using immunoSEQ multiplex PCR, the repertoire was profiled, and TCRdb retains in-frame clones only, with some absent. Here the sample spans about 200,000 clones, about two fifths being singletons. The sequencing here drew on CD4+ T cells sorted from blood, taken between weeks 30 and 35, from a patient treated with tofacitinib. The origin of the receptors is a human donor with alopecia areata.

The table lists this clone with a few counts. V gene TRBV7-2 combines with J gene TRBJ1-1, with D possibly TRBD1 on 6 matching bases. CDR3 length: 13 residues. Per the germline V gene, CDR1 is SGHTA and CDR2 is FQGNSA. Trimming cost V 3 bases and J 11 bases, with 16 bases left between them. CDR3 in amino acids: CASSLRGRGSAFF. The DNA of the CDR3 is TGTGCCAGCAGCTTGCGGGGGCGAGGAAGTGCTTTCTTT. Looking up the rest from reference TRBV7-2 and TRBJ1-1 gives the full variable domain: GAGVSQSPSNKVTEKGKDVELRCDPISGHTALYWYRQSLGQGLEFLIYFQGNSAPDKSGLPSDRFSAERTGGSVSTLTIQRTQQEDSAVYLCASSLRGRGSAFFGQGTRLTVV.

This clone was seen a few times. The chain recombines TRBV5-6 with TRBJ1-1; TRBD1 matches 8 bases. Germline V gives CDR1 SGHDT, CDR2 YYEEEE. Trimming took 1 base from V and 0 from J; bases not matched to a gene: 5. CDR3 length equals 16 residues. The CDR3 DNA follows: TGTGCCAGCAGCTTGCCTCGGACAGGGATGAACACTGAAGCTTTCTTT. Protein sequence: CASSLPRTGMNTEAFF.

This clone was seen only a few times. V is TRBV30 and J is TRBJ1-3; D not resolved. CDR3 size: 15 residues. The V and J ends lost 0 bases and 1 base respectively, with 10 bases between them. Per the germline V gene, CDR1 is GTSNPN and CDR2 is SVGIG (reference sequence). The CDR3 sequence: CAWSVNKFSGNTIYF. CDR3 in DNA: TGTGCCTGGAGTGTCAACAAGTTTTCTGGAAACACCATATATTTT.

CDR3 sequence (DNA): TGCGCCAGCAGCCAGACTAGCCGGGCGGATACGCAGTATTTT. Translated, it gives CASSQTSRADTQYF. The chain is built from TRBV5-1 and TRBJ2-3; TRBD2 matches 7 bases. There are 14 residues in the CDR3. Losses at the gene ends were 4 bases for V and 6 bases for J; bases not matched to a gene: 8. Germline values: CDR1 SGHRS, CDR2 YFSETQ.

The chain recombines TRBV11-2 with TRBJ2-7; unclear D gene. CDR3 length: 13 amino acids. Per the germline V gene, CDR1 is SGHAT and CDR2 is FQNNGV. V lost 1 base, J lost 4 bases, and 8 bases lay in between. CDR3 DNA sequence: TGTGCCAGCAGCTTAGCGACGCCGTACGAGCAGTACTTC. Translated: CASSLATPYEQYF.

V usage is TRBV7-9 and J usage is TRBJ1-1, with D hard to call. The CDR3 has 13 amino acids. Germline CDR1 and CDR2: SEHNR and FQNEAQ (reference sequence). Deletions cut 2 bases from V and 4 bases from J, with 8 bases between. For the CDR3, the DNA is TGTGCCAGCAGCTTAATGAGTTCCACTGAAGCTTTCTTT. Translated, it gives CASSLMSSTEAFF.

This chain uses TRBV4-2 with TRBJ2-1, with D possibly being TRBD1 (5 bases). The CDR3 length is 12 residues. Trimming removed 6 bases from V and 6 bases from J, with 9 bases in between. Germline assignment: CDR1 LGHNA and CDR2 YNFKEQ. This CDR3 is CASRVQGNEQFF. CDR3 in DNA: TGTGCCAGCAGAGTTCAGGGCAATGAGCAGTTCTTC.

This clone occurred a few times. J is TRBJ1-2 and V is TRBV10-2, with D possibly TRBD1 on 6 matching bases. This CDR3 spans 14 amino acids. Germline assignment: CDR1 WSHSY and CDR2 SAAADI. V was shortened by 4 bases and J by 4 bases, with 13 bases between the two germline ends. In nucleotides, the CDR3 is TGCGCCAGCAGTGCCGGGGGGGCGAGCTATGGCTACACCTTC. Residues: CASSAGGASYGYTF.

This rearrangement joins TRBV7-8 to TRBJ2-3, with D maybe TRBD2 (5 bases). CDR1 is SGHVS and CDR2 is FQNEAQ in the germline V gene. The ends were cut back, 1 base at V and 0 bases at J, with 11 bases in the middle. This CDR3 is built from 16 residues. CDR3: CASSLVRGLSTDTQYF. The CDR3 DNA is TGTGCCAGCAGCTTAGTACGCGGGTTAAGCACAGATACGCAGTATTTT.

This clone is a singleton in its sample. V is TRBV25-1 and J is TRBJ1-3; possibly TRBD1 for D (6 bases). Germline V gene data show CDR1 as MGHDK and CDR2 as SYGVNS. The CDR3 has 14 residues. V was pared by 4 bases and J by 1 base, with 8 bases between. This chain's CDR3 is CASSARGSGNTIYF. The CDR3 bases are TGTGCCAGCAGTGCCAGGGGATCTGGAAACACCATATATTTT.

This chain uses TRBV6-5 with TRBJ2-3; TRBD2 might be the D (6 bases). This CDR3 has 16 residues. Trimming cost V 2 bases and J 1 base, with 13 bases left between them. In germline, CDR1 is MNHEY, CDR2 SVGAGI. The chain's CDR3 is CASSYGFGEGTDTQYF. CDR3 nucleotides: TGTGCCAGCAGTTACGGGTTCGGGGAGGGCACAGATACGCAGTATTTT.

This sequence joins TRBV11-1 and TRBJ2-1, with a possible D match to TRBD2 (5 bases). The germline CDR1 and CDR2 sequences are SGHAT and FQDESV (reference sequence). Trimming took 3 bases from V and 10 from J, leaving 10 bases between them. The CDR3 loop spans 12 amino acids. CDR3 loop: CASSFPRGEQFF. The DNA for the CDR3 is TGTGCCAGCAGCTTTCCCCGCGGGGAGCAGTTCTTC.

The chain uses TRBV6-1 and TRBJ1-1; TRBD1 matches 7 bases. After removal of 6 bases from V and 11 bases from J, the junction contained 9 bases not matched to a gene. The CDR3 consists of 12 residues. The germline CDR1 and CDR2 sequences are MNHNS and SASEGT. CDR3: CASSPTGLVAFF. The CDR3 DNA sequence: TGTGCCAGCAGCCCGACAGGGTTGGTGGCTTTCTTT.

This clone was seen a few times. The rearrangement uses TRBV7-9 and TRBJ2-1, with 8 bases aligning to TRBD1. V dropped 5 bases and J dropped 15; count of bases not matched to a gene: 9. The germline V gene encodes CDR1 SEHNR and CDR2 FQNEAQ (reference sequence). The CDR3 runs 12 residues. The CDR3 loop reads CASSLSGQGLFF. CDR3 nucleotide sequence: TGTGCCAGCAGCCTTTCCGGACAGGGACTGTTCTTC.

V is TRBV27 and J is TRBJ1-5, with unresolved D. Germline-derived CDR1 and CDR2 are MNHEY and SMNVEV (reference sequence). The CDR3 loop spans 14 amino acids. V lost 2 bases to trimming and J lost 6 bases, with 11 bases between them. CDR3 residues: CASSLGQPGQPQHF. For the CDR3, the DNA is TGTGCCAGCAGTTTAGGGCAGCCCGGTCAGCCCCAGCATTTT.

This clone was detected only a few times. The V and J genes are TRBV11-2 and TRBJ1-1; tentative D call: TRBD1 (6 bases). The CDR3 length is 15 residues. Germline V gene sequence: CDR1 SGHAT, CDR2 FQNNGV. V shed 5 bases and J shed 1 base, with 14 bases lying between them. CDR3 sequence reads: CASSPHQDRNTEAFF. The CDR3 DNA is TGTGCCAGCAGCCCACACCAGGACAGGAACACTGAAGCTTTCTTT.

This clone showed up just a few times. This rearrangement joins TRBV15 to TRBJ2-1, with D possibly matching TRBD2 (5 bases). CDR1 is LNHNV, CDR2 YYDKDF, per germline (reference sequence). There are 15 residues in the CDR3. V was trimmed by 0 bases and J by 2 bases, leaving 8 bases between them. CDR3 loop: CATSRDPGTYNEQFF. The CDR3 bases are TGTGCCACCAGCAGAGATCCCGGGACCTACAATGAGCAGTTCTTC.

V usage is TRBV9 and J usage is TRBJ1-1, with TRBD1 matching over 7 bases. The CDR3 loop spans 15 amino acids. The germline V gene encodes CDR1 SGDLS and CDR2 YYNGEE. J was trimmed by 2 bases and V by 4 bases; bases with no gene match: 8. CDR3 in amino acids: CASSTRDSYNTEAFF. In nucleotides, the CDR3 is TGTGCCAGCAGCACCCGGGACAGCTACAACACTGAAGCTTTCTTT.

A few counts support this clone. The rearrangement joins TRBV7-9 to TRBJ1-5; unclear D gene. Germline lookup yields CDR1 SEHNR and CDR2 FQNEAQ (reference sequence). The CDR3 spans 14 residues. V was trimmed by 1 base and J by 7 bases, leaving 11 bases between them. The CDR3 loop is CASSLGQNRQPQHF. CDR3 nucleotides: TGTGCCAGCAGCTTAGGCCAGAATCGCCAGCCCCAGCATTTT.

The rearrangement links TRBV19 to TRBJ1-2, with D possibly TRBD1 on 5 matching bases. Germline V gene lookup returns CDR1 LNHDA and CDR2 SQIVND (reference sequence). The CDR3 sequence is 13 residues long. V was trimmed by 5 bases and J by 4 bases, leaving 11 bases between them. CDR3 loop: CASSLTEFYGYTF. The CDR3, as DNA: TGTGCCAGTAGTCTGACAGAGTTCTATGGCTACACCTTC.

This clone was seen a single time. The V call is TRBV6-5, the J call TRBJ1-2, with 8 nucleotides matching TRBD1. The CDR3 is 12 amino acids. V trimming: 6 bases; J trimming: 7 bases; junction bases outside the gene matches: 4. Germline assignment: CDR1 MNHEY and CDR2 SVGAGI. The CDR3 here is CASRQGAGGYTF. The CDR3 DNA follows: TGTGCCAGCAGGCAGGGGGCGGGTGGCTACACCTTC.

The V gene is TRBV9, the J gene TRBJ2-2; maybe TRBD2 (6 bases). The V end was cut by 4 bases, the J end by 5 bases, with 12 bases between. Germline CDR1 and CDR2: SGDLS and YYNGEE. CDR3 length: 14 amino acids. The DNA of the CDR3 is TGTGCCAGCAGCTCCGAGACTAGTACCGGGGAGCTGTTTTTT. Protein: CASSSETSTGELFF.